Listed here is a single T cell receptor (beta chain). These data belong to a study of blood T cell repertoires in COVID-19. Study background: The United States, Italy and Spain provided the acute and convalescent COVID-19 samples. From T cells, B-cell-depleted T cells, or PBMCs came the material, which was cDNA or gDNA.

Study processing details: How many nucleated cells were present was estimated from reference gene primer amplification. Sequencing used immunoSEQ multiplex PCR; TCRdb keeps in-frame clones, though not all of them. D and trimming come from the DNA, and the V and J calls and clone size come from that table. Of hundreds of thousands of clones listed, roughly 80% are singletons. This receptor was identified in a man older than 75 with acute or convalescent COVID-19. Material for sequencing was peripheral blood.

This chain's CDR3 is CASSRTLNYGYTF. The DNA for the CDR3 is TGTGCCAGCAGTCGGACATTGAACTATGGCTACACCTTC. The V call is TRBV27, the J call TRBJ1-2; possibly TRBD1 for D (5 bases). Between the trimmed V and J ends, which lost 5 bases and 2 bases, there was a span of 9 bases. Germline V gene sequence: CDR1 MNHEY, CDR2 SMNVEV (reference sequence). This CDR3 spans 13 amino acids.